This T cell receptor (beta chain) came from a study of radiation and T cells in renal cell carcinoma. Overall study findings and caveats: No pretreatment tumor biopsies were available for baseline clonotypes. Top tumor clonotypes rose in blood 2 weeks post-radiation, then contracted.

Indicated time point: blood 2 weeks post-SBRT. Treatment in this sample: 15 Gy SBRT to primary tumor, nephrectomy 4 weeks later. This renal cell carcinoma was of the clear cell type. This clone was counted only a few times. Its antigen is currently unknown. Per germline, CDR1 SEHNR and CDR2 FQNEAQ (reference sequence). V shed 1 base and J shed 3 bases, with 3 bases lying between them. The CDR3 runs 12 residues. Sequencing was performed with immunoSEQ multiplex PCR; in TCRdb, only in-frame clones are kept and a portion is missing. The data contain around 60,000 clones, around 78% of them singletons. This clonotype originated in a man aged 55-75 years with renal cell carcinoma. The V and J genes are TRBV7-9 and TRBJ1-1; D is undetermined. Sequences were derived from blood, sampled from a patient whose treatment included radiotherapy and nephrectomy. The CDR3: CASSLDYTEAFF. DNA of the CDR3: TGTGCCAGCAGCTTAGACTACACTGAAGCTTTCTTT.